This T cell receptor beta chain was documented in a study of blood T cell repertoires in COVID-19. The overall study: The United States, Italy and Spain were the sources of the acute and convalescent COVID-19 samples. PBMCs, B-cell-depleted T cells, or T cells were the source of the cDNA or gDNA that made up the material.

The length of the CDR3 is 13 residues. CDR1 and CDR2 from the germline V gene are KGHSH and LQKENI. V was pared by 2 bases and J by 2 bases, with 6 bases between. Study processing details: Reference gene primer amplification gave estimated nucleated cell counts. Sequenced by immunoSEQ multiplex PCR; TCRdb stores in-frame clones only, minus some. The V and J calls and clone size come from that table; D and trimming were worked out from the DNA. The sample consists of some 70,000 clones, 82% of them appearing once. The chain uses TRBV18 and TRBJ2-5; D remains ambiguous. The sequence was obtained from a woman aged 60-70 years with acute or convalescent COVID-19. Sample: peripheral blood. The CDR3 DNA is TGTGCCAGCTCACCATTACAGCAAGAGACCCAGTACTTC. Residues: CASSPLQQETQYF.